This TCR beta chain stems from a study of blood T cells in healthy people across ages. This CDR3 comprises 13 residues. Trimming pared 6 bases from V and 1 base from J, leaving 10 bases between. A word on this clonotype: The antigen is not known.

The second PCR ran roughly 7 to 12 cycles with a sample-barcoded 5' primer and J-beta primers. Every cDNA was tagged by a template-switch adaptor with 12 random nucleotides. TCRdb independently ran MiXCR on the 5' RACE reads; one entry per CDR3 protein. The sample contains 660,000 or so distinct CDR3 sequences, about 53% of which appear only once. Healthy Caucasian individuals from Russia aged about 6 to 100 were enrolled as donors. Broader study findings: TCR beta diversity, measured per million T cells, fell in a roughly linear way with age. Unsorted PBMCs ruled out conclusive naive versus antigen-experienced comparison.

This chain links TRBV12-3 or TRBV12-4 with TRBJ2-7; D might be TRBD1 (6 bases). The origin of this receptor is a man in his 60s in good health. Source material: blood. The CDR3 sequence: CASRRTVSYEQYF. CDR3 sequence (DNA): TGTGCCAGCAGGAGGACAGTATCCTACGAGCAGTACTTC.